The rows below give T cell receptor beta chains drawn from one sample of a study of T cell changes during pregnancy in multiple sclerosis. Produced via immunoSEQ multiplex PCR; TCRdb's table is partial and in-frame only. The sample lists tens of thousands of clones, approximately 90% occurring once. This specimen was peripheral blood, taken before pregnancy. These receptors originate from a female donor with multiple sclerosis, enrolled in a pregnancy study. Each CDR3 is given with its conserved first and last residue. The D gene is left open where the match is weak. For some rows the clone size is stated as once, few or many, or as a class when expanded; others skip it.

V	J	D	size	CDR3	DNA
TRBV6-5	TRBJ2-1	-	-	CASSPAGSYNEQFF	TGTGCCAGCAGTCCCGCAGGCTCCTACAATGAGCAGTTCTTC
TRBV19	TRBJ2-2	-	-	CASGGTNTGELFF	TGTGCCAGTGGCGGGACGAACACCGGGGAGCTGTTTTTT
TRBV7-6	TRBJ1-2	-	-	CASSPRWGEYGYTF	TGTGCCAGCAGCCCACGATGGGGGGAATATGGCTACACCTTC
TRBV9	TRBJ1-1	-	-	CASSVGGQRNTEAFF	TGTGCCAGCAGCGTAGGTGGACAGAGGAACACTGAAGCTTTCTTT
TRBV5-4	TRBJ2-7	-	-	CASSPGVGTYEQYF	TGTGCCAGCAGCCCGGGGGTCGGTACCTACGAGCAGTACTTC
TRBV7-2	TRBJ1-2	TRBD1	-	CASSNQTGYARGYTF	TGTGCCAGCAGCAACCAGACAGGGTATGCTCGGGGCTACACCTTC
TRBV19	TRBJ2-5	TRBD2	once	CASSTPAGTSGFEETQYF	TGTGCCAGTAGTACCCCAGCCGGGACTAGCGGGTTCGAAGAGACCCAGTACTTC
TRBV29-1	TRBJ2-3	-	-	CSVEGTTDTQYF	TGCAGCGTTGAAGGGACAACCGATACGCAGTATTTT
TRBV7-9	TRBJ1-6	-	once	CASSLSPSGFGDSPLHF	TGTGCCAGCAGCTTAAGTCCCTCGGGATTCGGGGATTCACCCCTCCACTTT
TRBV7-9	TRBJ1-6	TRBD1	-	CASSFHRGDSPLHF	TGTGCCAGCAGCTTCCACAGGGGGGATTCACCCCTCCACTTT
TRBV21-1	TRBJ1-6	-	-	CASFLSDSPLHF	TGTGCCAGCTTTCTGTCGGATTCACCCCTCCACTTT
TRBV29-1	TRBJ2-1	-	-	CSVPAGNEQFF	TGCAGCGTCCCCGCGGGGAATGAGCAGTTCTTC
TRBV19	TRBJ2-3	TRBD1	-	CASSIFGTGTTDTQYF	TGTGCCAGTAGTATATTTGGGACAGGGACCACAGATACGCAGTATTTT
TRBV5-5	TRBJ1-1	TRBD1	-	CASSPGTDFPNTEAFF	TGTGCCAGCAGTCCCGGGACAGACTTTCCGAACACTGAAGCTTTCTTT
TRBV4-1	TRBJ1-6	-	few	CASSPESSYNSPLHF	TGCGCCAGCAGCCCAGAGAGCTCCTATAATTCACCCCTCCACTTT